Following are 13 T cell receptor beta chains from one sample sequenced in a study of CD8+CD57+ T cells in acquired aplastic anemia. Genomic DNA acted as the template from which TCR beta VDJ combination and CDR3 sequence profiling were carried out. Each CDR3 protein gets one entry after TCRdb re-called the reads with MiXCR. The table has roughly 200,000 distinct CDR3 sequences, about 60% seen once. An expansion of CD8+CD57+ cells by flow cytometry had been shown in patients chosen for sequencing. Sequencing was performed on sorted CD4+, CD8+, or CD8+CD57+ T cells (not recorded which) from PBMCs. Receptor source: a human donor with aplastic anemia.

J is TRBJ2-3 and V is TRBV29-1, with a possible D match to TRBD2 (6 bases). The V gene's germline CDR1 is SQVTM and CDR2 ANQGSEA. The CDR3 totals 14 residues. V was trimmed by 2 bases and J by 5 bases, leaving 14 bases between them. CDR3 sequence reads: CSVEMGEGGDTQYF. The CDR3 coding sequence is TGCAGCGTTGAAATGGGCGAGGGAGGAGATACGCAGTATTTT.

The chain joins TRBV2 to TRBJ2-7; D is unresolved. Trimming removed 7 bases from V and 3 bases from J, with 19 bases in between. CDR3 length equals 15 residues. Germline V gives CDR1 SNHLY, CDR2 FYNNEI. The CDR3 bases are TGTGCCAGCACCATCGGCGGTTCAGGCGGCTACGAGCAGTACTTC. This encodes CASTIGGSGGYEQYF.

The rearrangement uses TRBV15 and TRBJ2-7; D is unresolved. The CDR3 covers 13 residues. Germline CDR1 and CDR2: LNHNV and YYDKDF (reference sequence). With 6 bases removed from V and 1 base from J, the gap between germline ends came to 10 bases. CDR3 residues: CATRSTDSYEQYF. As DNA, the CDR3 is TGTGCCACCAGGAGCACAGATTCCTACGAGCAGTACTTC. Full variable domain (outside the CDR3, taken from reference TRBV15 and TRBJ2-7): DAMVIQNPRYQVTQFGKPVTLSCSQTLNHNVMYWYQQKSSQAPKLLFHYYDKDFNNEADTPDNFQSRRPNTSFCFLDIRSPGLGDTAMYLCATRSTDSYEQYFGPGTRLTVT.

This clonotype was observed a single time. The chain recombines TRBV29-1 with TRBJ1-3; D is ambiguous. The V end lost 7 bases, the J end lost 1 base, and 8 bases lay between the germline ends. This CDR3 has 12 amino acids. Per the germline V gene, CDR1 is SQVTM and CDR2 is ANQGSEA. This chain's CDR3 is CSAGYSGNTIYF. The CDR3 coding sequence is TGCAGCGCCGGTTATTCTGGAAACACCATATATTTT. Full variable domain (rest looked up from reference TRBV29-1 and TRBJ1-3): SAVISQKPSRDICQRGTSLTIQCQVDSQVTMMFWYRQQPGQSLTLIATANQGSEATYESGFVIDKFPISRPNLTFSTLTVSNMSPEDSSIYLCSAGYSGNTIYFGEGSWLTVV.

The chain carries TRBV2 and TRBJ2-1; no clear D. Germline-derived CDR1 and CDR2 are SNHLY and FYNNEI. V was shortened by 1 base and J by 13 bases, with 11 bases between the two germline ends. This CDR3 has 12 residues. The CDR3 nucleotides are TGTGCCAGCAGTGAAGTTGCGACGTTACAGTTCTTC. Protein product: CASSEVATLQFF.

This clonotype appeared many times. The CDR3 DNA sequence: TGCGCCAGCAGCTTGGCCGAAACCCCTGGGTACACAGATACGCAGTATTTT. Encoded protein: CASSLAETPGYTDTQYF. The chain uses TRBV5-1 and TRBJ2-3; D is ambiguous. V was shortened by 0 bases and J by 2 bases, with 16 bases between the two germline ends. In germline, CDR1 is SGHRS, CDR2 YFSETQ. The CDR3 covers 17 residues. Full variable domain (missing parts from reference TRBV5-1 and TRBJ2-3): KAGVTQTPRYLIKTRGQQVTLSCSPISGHRSVSWYQQTPGQGLQFLFEYFSETQRNKGNFPGRFSGRQFSNSRSEMNVSTLELGDSALYLCASSLAETPGYTDTQYFGPGTRLTVL.

This chain links TRBV24-1 with TRBJ1-2; D unresolved. This CDR3 has 11 amino acids. Looked up from germline, CDR1 is KGHDR and CDR2 is SFDVKD. V was clipped by 7 bases and J by 4 bases, with 6 bases between them. The CDR3 protein is CATSDIYGYTF. The CDR3 DNA reads TGTGCCACCAGCGACATCTATGGCTACACCTTC.

Only a few counts were recorded for this clonotype. V is TRBV20-1 and J is TRBJ1-1; 11 nucleotides agree with TRBD1. V was pared by 5 bases and J by 4 bases, with 3 bases of the junction left unmatched. Germline V gene lookup returns CDR1 DFQATT and CDR2 SNEGSKA (reference sequence). The CDR3 runs 13 residues. The CDR3 region has the DNA TGCAGTGCTGGGGGACAGGGGGGCACTGAAGCTTTCTTT. Translation: CSAGGQGGTEAFF.

This chain connects TRBV2 to TRBJ1-2; TRBD1 matches at 7 bases. J gave up 3 bases and V 6 bases, and 4 bases lay outside the gene matches. Germline V gene lookup returns CDR1 SNHLY and CDR2 FYNNEI. The CDR3 runs to 13 residues. The CDR3 protein is CASSRGIDYGYTF. The CDR3, as DNA: TGTGCCAGCAGCAGGGGGATAGACTATGGCTACACCTTC.

This clonotype was counted ten times or more. This sequence joins TRBV4-2 and TRBJ1-1, with D possibly TRBD1 on 6 matching bases. The CDR3 totals 14 residues. Per the germline V gene, CDR1 is LGHNA and CDR2 is YNFKEQ. Trimming shortened V by 2 bases and J by 6 bases, and 13 bases separated the two germline ends. The CDR3 DNA is TGTGCCAGCAGCCAATCGGCAGGGGTCGCTGAAGCTTTCTTT. Amino acids: CASSQSAGVAEAFF.

The chain is built from TRBV10-3 and TRBJ1-1; TRBD1 aligns across 7 bases. CDR3 length: 15 amino acids. After removal of 4 bases from V and 2 bases from J, the junction contained 7 bases not matched to a gene. The germline gives CDR1 ENHRY, CDR2 SYGVKD. The CDR3 loop is CAISGLTGVNTEAFF. The DNA of the CDR3 is TGTGCCATCAGTGGTCTAACAGGGGTCAACACTGAAGCTTTCTTT.

The J gene is TRBJ2-5, the V gene TRBV19; a weak D match, TRBD2 (6 bases). The germline V and J ends were trimmed by 3 bases and 5 bases, with 25 bases remaining between them. This CDR3 contains 18 residues. The germline V gene has CDR1 LNHDA and CDR2 SQIVND (reference sequence). Written as DNA, the CDR3 is TGTGCCAGTAGTATCAGAATCCGGAGGGAATTAGGGACGGAGACCCAGTACTTC. Encoded protein: CASSIRIRRELGTETQYF. Full variable domain (outside the CDR3, taken from reference TRBV19 and TRBJ2-5): DGGITQSPKYLFRKEGQNVTLSCEQNLNHDAMYWYRQDPGQGLRLIYYSQIVNDFQKGDIAEGYSVSREKKESFPLTVTSAQKNPTAFYLCASSIRIRRELGTETQYFGPGTRLLVL.

This chain links TRBV5-1 with TRBJ2-7, with 13 bases lining up with TRBD2. Germline V CDR1 and CDR2: SGHRS, YFSETQ. The V gene end was trimmed by 3 bases and the J gene end by 3 bases; junction bases not matched to a gene: 3. This CDR3 region has 15 residues. CDR3: CASSWGLAGYYEQYF. The CDR3 coding sequence is TGCGCCAGCAGCTGGGGACTAGCGGGGTACTACGAGCAGTACTTC.